This T cell receptor (beta chain) was sequenced for a study of post-analysis software for immune sequencing data. About the study: The cohort encompassed relapsing-remitting, secondary progressive and progressive-relapsing multiple sclerosis disease courses. Overall study results and limits: Patients with multiple sclerosis recorded significantly lower normalized Chao1 diversity than controls, the study found. A handful of TRBV segments were more frequent in patients than controls; TRBV5-6, TRBV5-1 and TRBV20-1 belonged to this group.

Included in the TCR beta cDNA libraries were unique molecular identifiers. TCRdb reprocessed the PCR reads via MiXCR and lists one record per CDR3 protein. The sample yields roughly 400,000 distinct CDR3 sequences, approximately 37% seen once. Per the germline V gene, CDR1 is MDHEN and CDR2 is SYDVKM. The CDR3 has 13 amino acids. V gave up 2 bases and J gave up 4 bases, with 7 bases separating them. A word on this clonotype: The antigen remains unidentified.

The chain employs TRBV28 and TRBJ2-3; D call uncertain. Specimen: blood. The receptor comes from a girl aged 2-15 years with multiple sclerosis. CDR3 residues: CASSLIGADTQYF. The CDR3 nucleotides are TGTGCCAGCAGTTTAATTGGGGCAGATACGCAGTATTTT.